This T cell receptor beta chain came from a study of blood T cells in healthy people across ages. Study findings and constraints: Long-lived and aged donors differed, with more naive CD4+ cells and higher diversity in the long-lived.

Note on this clonotype: No antigen is known for it. One end of the junction fails to match germline, which may point to a read error.

The CDR3 extends over 15 amino acids. It was with a sample-barcoded 5' primer and a J-beta primer mix that a second PCR of roughly 7 to 12 cycles was run. TCRdb re-called the 5' RACE reads with MiXCR, one entry per CDR3 protein. The sample lists some 790,000 distinct CDR3 sequences, about 28% occurring once. This TCR derives from a woman of 80 years or more in good health. J is TRBJ2-3 and V is TRBV12-3 or TRBV12-4, with 7 bases that match TRBD2. Material for sequencing was blood. The CDR3 reads CASNQAGTGADAQYF. CDR3 nucleotide sequence: TGTGCCAGCAACCAAGCGGGGACGGGCGCAGATGCGCAGTATTTT.